The clone carrying this TCR beta chain came up once. This sample is drawn from a study of T cell responses to AZD1222 COVID-19 vaccine. Data came from immunoSEQ multiplex PCR; TCRdb stores just in-frame clones and leaves some out. The data show roughly 150,000 clones, 85% to 95% seen once. From germline, CDR1 is MDHEN and CDR2 SYDVKM. The trim removed 7 bases at V and 7 bases at J, leaving 11 bases unmatched. The CDR3 has 16 amino acids. The chain has TRBV28 and TRBJ1-6; 9 positions agree with TRBD1. The sample was peripheral blood, taken on day 0 of AZD1222 vaccination. The receptor comes from an adult in good health. CDR3 nucleotides: TGTGCCAGCATCCCCTCGGACAGGGGCTGGAATTCACCCCTCCACTTT. It yields the protein CASIPSDRGWNSPLHF.